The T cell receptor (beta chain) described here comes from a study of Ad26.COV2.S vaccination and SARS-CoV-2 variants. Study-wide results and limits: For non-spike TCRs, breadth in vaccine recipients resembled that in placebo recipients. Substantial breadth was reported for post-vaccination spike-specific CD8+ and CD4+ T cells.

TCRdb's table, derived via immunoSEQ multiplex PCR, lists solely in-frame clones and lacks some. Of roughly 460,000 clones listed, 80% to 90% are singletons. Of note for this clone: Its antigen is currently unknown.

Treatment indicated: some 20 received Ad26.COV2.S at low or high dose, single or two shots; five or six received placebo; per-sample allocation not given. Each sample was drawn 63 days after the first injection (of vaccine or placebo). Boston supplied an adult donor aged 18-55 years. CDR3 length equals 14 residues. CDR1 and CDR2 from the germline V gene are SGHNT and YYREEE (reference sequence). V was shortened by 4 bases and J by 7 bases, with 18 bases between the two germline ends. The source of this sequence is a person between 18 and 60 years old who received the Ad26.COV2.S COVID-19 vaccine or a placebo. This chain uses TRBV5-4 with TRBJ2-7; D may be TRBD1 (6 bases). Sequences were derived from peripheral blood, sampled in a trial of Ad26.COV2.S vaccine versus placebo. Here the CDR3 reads CASSPSRDMAEQYF. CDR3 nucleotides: TGTGCCAGCAGCCCGTCCCGGGACATGGCTGAGCAGTACTTC.